This TCR beta chain was obtained from a study of blood T cell repertoires in COVID-19. V trimming: 0 bases; J trimming: 5 bases; junction bases outside the gene matches: 6. CDR3 length: 15 residues. The germline V gene has CDR1 GTSNPN and CDR2 SVGIG (reference sequence). Here immunoSEQ multiplex PCR was the method, and the copy in TCRdb shows in-frame clones only, minus some. The table has some 400,000 clones, roughly 90% seen once. Sequenced material: peripheral blood. The sequence came from a man aged 18 to 29 with active or convalescent COVID-19. The genes are TRBV30 and TRBJ2-5; TRBD2 matches at 10 bases. CDR3 in DNA: TGTGCCTGGAGTGTACTAGCGGGAACTATGGAGACCCAGTACTTC. It yields the protein CAWSVLAGTMETQYF.